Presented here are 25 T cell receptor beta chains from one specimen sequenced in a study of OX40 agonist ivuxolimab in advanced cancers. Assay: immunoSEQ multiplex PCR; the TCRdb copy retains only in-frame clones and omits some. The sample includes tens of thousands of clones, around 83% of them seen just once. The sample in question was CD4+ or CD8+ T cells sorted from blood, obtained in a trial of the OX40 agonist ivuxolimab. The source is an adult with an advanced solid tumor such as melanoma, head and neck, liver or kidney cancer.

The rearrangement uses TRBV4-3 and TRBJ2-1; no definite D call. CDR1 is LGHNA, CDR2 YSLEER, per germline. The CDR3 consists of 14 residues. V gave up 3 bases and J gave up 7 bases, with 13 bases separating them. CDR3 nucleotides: TGCGCCAGCAGCCACCAAACAGCCGAGAATGAGCAGTTCTTC. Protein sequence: CASSHQTAENEQFF.

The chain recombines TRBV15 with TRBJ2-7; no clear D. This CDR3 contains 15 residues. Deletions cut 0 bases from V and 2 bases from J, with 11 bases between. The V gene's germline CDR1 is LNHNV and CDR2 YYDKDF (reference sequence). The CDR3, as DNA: TGTGCCACCAGCAGAGATCGAGTTACCGCCTACGAGCAGTACTTC. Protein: CATSRDRVTAYEQYF.

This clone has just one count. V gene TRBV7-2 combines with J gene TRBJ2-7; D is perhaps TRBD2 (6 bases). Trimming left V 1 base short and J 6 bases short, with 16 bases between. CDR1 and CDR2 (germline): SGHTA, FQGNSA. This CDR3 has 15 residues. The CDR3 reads CASSLVGSVGSEQYF. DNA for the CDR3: TGTGCCAGCAGCTTAGTCGGGAGTGTGGGCAGCGAGCAGTACTTC.

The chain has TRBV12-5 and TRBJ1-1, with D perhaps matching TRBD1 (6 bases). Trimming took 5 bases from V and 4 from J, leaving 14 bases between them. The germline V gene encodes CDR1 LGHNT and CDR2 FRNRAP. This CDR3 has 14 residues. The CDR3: CASGISRGSTEAFF. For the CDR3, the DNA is TGTGCTAGTGGTATTAGCAGGGGTTCCACTGAAGCTTTCTTT.

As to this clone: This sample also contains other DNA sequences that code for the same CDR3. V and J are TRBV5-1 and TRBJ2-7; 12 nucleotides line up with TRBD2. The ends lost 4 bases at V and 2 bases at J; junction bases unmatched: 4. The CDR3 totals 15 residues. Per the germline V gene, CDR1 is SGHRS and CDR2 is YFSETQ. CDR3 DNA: TGCGCCAGCAGCCCGCTAGCGGGAGGGCCCTACGAGCAGTACTTC. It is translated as CASSPLAGGPYEQYF. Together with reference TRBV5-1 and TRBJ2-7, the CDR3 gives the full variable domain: KAGVTQTPRYLIKTRGQQVTLSCSPISGHRSVSWYQQTPGQGLQFLFEYFSETQRNKGNFPGRFSGRQFSNSRSEMNVSTLELGDSALYLCASSPLAGGPYEQYFGPGTRLTVT.

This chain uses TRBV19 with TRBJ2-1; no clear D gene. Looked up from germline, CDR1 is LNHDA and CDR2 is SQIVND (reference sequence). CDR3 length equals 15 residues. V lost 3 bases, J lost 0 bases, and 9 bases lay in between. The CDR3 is CASSMWSSSYNEQFF. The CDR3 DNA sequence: TGTGCCAGTAGTATGTGGTCTAGCTCCTACAATGAGCAGTTCTTC.

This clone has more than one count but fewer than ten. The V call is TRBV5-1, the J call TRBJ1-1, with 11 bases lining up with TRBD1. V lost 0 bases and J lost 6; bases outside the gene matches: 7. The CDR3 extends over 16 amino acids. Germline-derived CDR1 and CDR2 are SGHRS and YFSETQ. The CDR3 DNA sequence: TGCGCCAGCAGCTTGGGCCGGCGGGGACAGGGGGCTGAAGCTTTCTTT. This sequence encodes CASSLGRRGQGAEAFF.

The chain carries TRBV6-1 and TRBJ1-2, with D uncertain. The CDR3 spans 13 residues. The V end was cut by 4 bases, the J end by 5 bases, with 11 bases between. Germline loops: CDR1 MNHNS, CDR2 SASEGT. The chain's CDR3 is CASSARGEYGYTF. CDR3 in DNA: TGTGCCAGCAGTGCGAGAGGCGAGTATGGCTACACCTTC.

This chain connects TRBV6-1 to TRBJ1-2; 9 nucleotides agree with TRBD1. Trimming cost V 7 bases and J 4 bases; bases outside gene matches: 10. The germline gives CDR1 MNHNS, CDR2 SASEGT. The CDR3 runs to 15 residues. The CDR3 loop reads CASNIDRGTLYGYTF. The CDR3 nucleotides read TGTGCCAGCAATATCGACAGGGGGACCCTCTATGGCTACACCTTC.

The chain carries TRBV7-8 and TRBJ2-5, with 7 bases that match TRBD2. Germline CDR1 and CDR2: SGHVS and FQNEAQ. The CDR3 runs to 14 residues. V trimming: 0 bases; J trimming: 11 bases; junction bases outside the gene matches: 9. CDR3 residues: CASSLAGTTNEQYF. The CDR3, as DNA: TGTGCCAGCAGCTTAGCGGGGACTACCAATGAGCAGTACTTC.

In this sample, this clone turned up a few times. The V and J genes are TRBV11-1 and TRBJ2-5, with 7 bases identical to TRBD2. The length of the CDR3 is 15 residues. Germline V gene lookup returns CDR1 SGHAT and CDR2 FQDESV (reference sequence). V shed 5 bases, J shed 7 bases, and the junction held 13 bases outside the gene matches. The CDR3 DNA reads TGTGCCAGCAGCGCTAGCGGCGGAGGGGACGGGACCCAGTACTTC. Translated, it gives CASSASGGGDGTQYF. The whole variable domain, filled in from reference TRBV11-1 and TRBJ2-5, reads EAEVAQSPRYKITEKSQAVAFWCDPISGHATLYWYRQILGQGPELLVQFQDESVVDDSQLPKDRFSAERLKGVDSTLKIQPAELGDSAMYLCASSASGGGDGTQYFGPGTRLLVL.

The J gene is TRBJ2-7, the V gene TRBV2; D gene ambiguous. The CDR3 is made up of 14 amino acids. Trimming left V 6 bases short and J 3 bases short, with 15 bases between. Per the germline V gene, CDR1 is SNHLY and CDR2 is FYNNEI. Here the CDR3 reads CASSADGARYEQYF. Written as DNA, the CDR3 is TGTGCCAGCAGCGCCGACGGAGCGCGCTACGAGCAGTACTTC.

The DNA of the CDR3 is TGTGCCAGCTCACCCGGGTCGATTTATGGCTACACCTTC. It is translated as CASSPGSIYGYTF. V gene TRBV18 combines with J gene TRBJ1-2; D call uncertain. This CDR3 is 13 amino acids long. Germline V gene data show CDR1 as KGHSH and CDR2 as LQKENI. V was cut by 3 bases and J by 5 bases, with 10 bases left in between.

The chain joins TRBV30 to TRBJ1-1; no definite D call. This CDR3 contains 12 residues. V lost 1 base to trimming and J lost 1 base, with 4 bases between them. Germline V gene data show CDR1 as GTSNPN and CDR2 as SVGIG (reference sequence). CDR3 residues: CAWSGWNTEAFF. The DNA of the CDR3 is TGTGCCTGGAGTGGTTGGAACACTGAAGCTTTCTTT.

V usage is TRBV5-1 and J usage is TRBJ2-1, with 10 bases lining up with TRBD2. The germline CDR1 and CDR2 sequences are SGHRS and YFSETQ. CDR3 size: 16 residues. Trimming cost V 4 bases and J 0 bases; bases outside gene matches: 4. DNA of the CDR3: TGCGCCAGCAGCCGGGGACTAGCGAACTCCTACAATGAGCAGTTCTTC. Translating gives CASSRGLANSYNEQFF. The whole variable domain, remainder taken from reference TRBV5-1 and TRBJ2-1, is KAGVTQTPRYLIKTRGQQVTLSCSPISGHRSVSWYQQTPGQGLQFLFEYFSETQRNKGNFPGRFSGRQFSNSRSEMNVSTLELGDSALYLCASSRGLANSYNEQFFGPGTRLTVL.

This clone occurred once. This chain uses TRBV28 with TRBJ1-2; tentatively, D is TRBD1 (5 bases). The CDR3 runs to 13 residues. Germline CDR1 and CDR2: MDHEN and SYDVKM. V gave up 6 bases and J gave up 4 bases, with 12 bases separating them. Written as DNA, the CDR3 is TGTGCCAGCAGGTCCACAGGTGTCTATGGCTACACCTTC. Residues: CASRSTGVYGYTF.

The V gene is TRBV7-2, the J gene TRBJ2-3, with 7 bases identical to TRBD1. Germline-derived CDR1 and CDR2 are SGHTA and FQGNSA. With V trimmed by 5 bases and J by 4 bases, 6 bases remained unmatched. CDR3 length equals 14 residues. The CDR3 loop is CASSLGQAPDTQYF. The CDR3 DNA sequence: TGTGCCAGCAGCCTAGGACAGGCCCCAGATACGCAGTATTTT.

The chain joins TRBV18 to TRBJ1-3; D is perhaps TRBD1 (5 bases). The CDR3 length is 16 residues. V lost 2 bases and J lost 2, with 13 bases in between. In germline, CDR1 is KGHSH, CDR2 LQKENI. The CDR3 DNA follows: TGTGCCAGCTCACCAGGGACGACGGCGGCTGGAAACACCATATATTTT. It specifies CASSPGTTAAGNTIYF.

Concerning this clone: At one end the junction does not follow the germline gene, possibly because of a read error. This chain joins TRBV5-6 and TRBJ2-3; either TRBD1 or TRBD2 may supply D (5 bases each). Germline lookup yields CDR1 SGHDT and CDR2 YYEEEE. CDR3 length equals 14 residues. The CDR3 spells CASSLGGFTGTQYF. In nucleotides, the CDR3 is TGTGCCAGCAGCTTGGGAGGGTTCACAGGTACGCAGTATTTT.

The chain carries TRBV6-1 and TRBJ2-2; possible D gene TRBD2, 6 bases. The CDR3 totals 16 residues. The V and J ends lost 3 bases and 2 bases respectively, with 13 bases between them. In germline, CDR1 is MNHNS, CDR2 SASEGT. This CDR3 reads CASSDRGYVNTGELFF. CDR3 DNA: TGTGCCAGCAGTGATCGGGGGTATGTTAACACCGGGGAGCTGTTTTTT.

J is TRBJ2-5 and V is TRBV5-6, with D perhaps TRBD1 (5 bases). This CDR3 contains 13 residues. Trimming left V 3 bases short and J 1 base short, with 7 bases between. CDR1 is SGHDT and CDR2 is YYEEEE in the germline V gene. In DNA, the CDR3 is TGTGCCAGCAGCTACGACAGCCAAGAGACCCAGTACTTC. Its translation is CASSYDSQETQYF.

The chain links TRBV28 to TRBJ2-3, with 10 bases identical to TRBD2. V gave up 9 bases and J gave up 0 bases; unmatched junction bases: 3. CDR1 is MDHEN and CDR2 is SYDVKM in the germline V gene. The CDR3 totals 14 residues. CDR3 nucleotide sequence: TGTGCCAGTCAGACTAGCGGGAGCACAGATACGCAGTATTTT. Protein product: CASQTSGSTDTQYF.

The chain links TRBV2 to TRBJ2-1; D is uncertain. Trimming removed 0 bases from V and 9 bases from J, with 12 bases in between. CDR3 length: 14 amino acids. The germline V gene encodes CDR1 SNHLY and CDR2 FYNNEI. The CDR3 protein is CASSEALGKGEQFF. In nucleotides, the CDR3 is TGTGCCAGCAGTGAAGCACTTGGGAAGGGTGAGCAGTTCTTC.

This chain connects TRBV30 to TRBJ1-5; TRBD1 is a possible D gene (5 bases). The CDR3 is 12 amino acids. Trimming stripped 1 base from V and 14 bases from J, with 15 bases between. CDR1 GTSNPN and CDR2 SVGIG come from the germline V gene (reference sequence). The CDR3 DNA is TGTGCCTGGAGTGGACAGTCTCCCAGAAAGCATTTT. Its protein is CAWSGQSPRKHF.

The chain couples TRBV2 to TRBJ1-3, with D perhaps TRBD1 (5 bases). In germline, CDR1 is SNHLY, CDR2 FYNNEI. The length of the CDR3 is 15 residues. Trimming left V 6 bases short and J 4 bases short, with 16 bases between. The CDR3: CASRNAGGGGNTIYF. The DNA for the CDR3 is TGTGCCAGCAGAAACGCCGGGGGAGGAGGAAACACCATATATTTT.